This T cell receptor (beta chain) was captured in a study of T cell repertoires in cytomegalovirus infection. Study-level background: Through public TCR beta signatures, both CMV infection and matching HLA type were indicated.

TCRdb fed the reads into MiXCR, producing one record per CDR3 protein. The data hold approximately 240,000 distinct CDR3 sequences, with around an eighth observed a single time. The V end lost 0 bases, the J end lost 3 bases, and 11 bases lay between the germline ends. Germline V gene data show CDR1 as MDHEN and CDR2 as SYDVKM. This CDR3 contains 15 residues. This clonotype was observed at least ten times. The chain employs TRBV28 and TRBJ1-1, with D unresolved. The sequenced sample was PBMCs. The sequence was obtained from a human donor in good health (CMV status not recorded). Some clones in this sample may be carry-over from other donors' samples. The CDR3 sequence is CASSLWKGSYTEAFF. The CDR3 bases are TGTGCCAGCAGTTTATGGAAAGGTAGCTACACTGAAGCTTTCTTT.